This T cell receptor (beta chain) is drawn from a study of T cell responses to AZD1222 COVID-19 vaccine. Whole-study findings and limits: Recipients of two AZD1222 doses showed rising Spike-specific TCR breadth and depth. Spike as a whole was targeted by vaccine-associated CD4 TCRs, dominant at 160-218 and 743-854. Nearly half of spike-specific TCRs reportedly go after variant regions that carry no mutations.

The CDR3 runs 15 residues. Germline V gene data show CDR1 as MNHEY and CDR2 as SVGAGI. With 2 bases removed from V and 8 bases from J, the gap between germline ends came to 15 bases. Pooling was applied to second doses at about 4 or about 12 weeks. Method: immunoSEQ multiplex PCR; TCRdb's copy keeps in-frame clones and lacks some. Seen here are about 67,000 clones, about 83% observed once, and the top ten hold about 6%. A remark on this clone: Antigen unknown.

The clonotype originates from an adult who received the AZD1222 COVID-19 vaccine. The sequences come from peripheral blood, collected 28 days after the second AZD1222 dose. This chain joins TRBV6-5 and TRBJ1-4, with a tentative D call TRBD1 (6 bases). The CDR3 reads CASSYEFGGREKLFF. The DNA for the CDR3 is TGTGCCAGCAGTTACGAGTTCGGGGGCCGGGAAAAACTGTTTTTT.